Below, 21 T cell receptor beta chains from the same sample are listed, as sequenced in a study of CD8 T cells in Susac syndrome. RNA in amounts of about 0.45 to 1 ug was reverse transcribed with random hexamers. MiXCR was run by TCRdb on the immunoSEQ multiplex PCR reads, yielding one entry per CDR3 protein. The sample yields approximately 150,000 distinct CDR3 sequences, roughly 94% seen once. Sequencing was done on a sample of CD4+ T cells from PBMCs. Source of these receptors: a human donor in good health.

The rearrangement joins TRBV7-9 to TRBJ2-1, with 15 bases identical to TRBD2. Germline CDR1 and CDR2: SEHNR and FQNEAQ (reference sequence). The CDR3 has 18 residues. The ends lost 6 bases at V and 7 bases at J; junction bases unmatched: 13. CDR3 loop: CASSSAPGLAGGLNEQFF. The CDR3 DNA reads as TGTGCCAGCAGTTCCGCCCCGGGACTAGCGGGAGGATTAAATGAGCAGTTCTTC.

The chain joins TRBV2 to TRBJ1-5; 7 bases fit TRBD1. The CDR3 contains 15 residues. The V gene's germline CDR1 is SNHLY and CDR2 FYNNEI. V gave up 8 bases and J gave up 0 bases; unmatched junction bases: 7. The CDR3 loop reads CASLVDRDSNQPQHF. The CDR3 DNA is TGTGCCAGCTTGGTCGACAGGGATAGCAATCAGCCCCAGCATTTT.

The chain employs TRBV19 and TRBJ2-6, with D possibly being TRBD1 or TRBD2 (5 bases each). V dropped 3 bases and J dropped 1 base, with 16 bases sitting between them. The CDR3 spans 18 residues. CDR1 is LNHDA and CDR2 is SQIVND in the germline V gene (reference sequence). DNA of the CDR3: TGTGCCAGTAGTATTAGGTGGGACGGCCCTTCTGGGGCCAACGTCCTGACTTTC. Translated: CASSIRWDGPSGANVLTF.

The CDR3 protein is CASSSDRGAYNEQFF. CDR3 DNA sequence: TGTGCCAGCAGCTCGGACAGGGGAGCATACAATGAGCAGTTCTTC. This chain connects TRBV7-9 to TRBJ2-1, with 9 bases aligning to TRBD1. Germline V lookup: CDR1 SEHNR, CDR2 FQNEAQ (reference sequence). The CDR3 length is 15 residues. The trim removed 4 bases at V and 4 bases at J, leaving 5 bases unmatched.

V usage is TRBV5-4 and J usage is TRBJ2-1, with 7 bases identical to TRBD2. The CDR3 runs to 12 residues. From germline, CDR1 is SGHNT and CDR2 YYREEE (reference sequence). The V gene end was trimmed by 4 bases and the J gene end by 12 bases; junction bases not matched to a gene: 7. CDR3 nucleotides: TGTGCCAGCAGCCCCAACGGACTAGGGCAGTTCTTC. Amino acids: CASSPNGLGQFF.

The chain recombines TRBV3-1 with TRBJ1-5; weak D call: TRBD1 (6 bases). The CDR3 extends over 15 amino acids. Germline V gene data show CDR1 as LGHDT and CDR2 as YNNKEL (reference sequence). Trimming left V 1 base short and J 5 bases short, with 12 bases between. CDR3 bases: TGTGCCAGCAGCCAAGCGTACGGGGGCCATCAGCCCCAGCATTTT. Protein: CASSQAYGGHQPQHF.

The rearrangement links TRBV20-1 to TRBJ2-7, with 12 bases that match TRBD2. CDR1 DFQATT and CDR2 SNEGSKA come from the germline V gene (reference sequence). V was clipped by 5 bases and J by 2 bases; unmatched bases: 13. This CDR3 is built from 17 residues. CDR3 in DNA: TGCAGTGCTCGGGACAGGGTAGGACTAGCGGGGACCTACGAGCAGTACTTC. Translation gives CSARDRVGLAGTYEQYF.

This chain links TRBV29-1 with TRBJ2-3; 10 bases match TRBD2. The CDR3 is made up of 17 amino acids. The V gene end was trimmed by 6 bases and the J gene end by 2 bases; junction bases not matched to a gene: 14. The germline V gene encodes CDR1 SQVTM and CDR2 ANQGSEA. In DNA, the CDR3 is TGCAGCGTGCTTCTAGCGGGAGCAGGGGGGATCACAGATACGCAGTATTTT. This translates into CSVLLAGAGGITDTQYF.

V is TRBV5-4 and J is TRBJ2-5, with TRBD2 identical over 13 bases. This CDR3 spans 17 amino acids. After removal of 4 bases from V and 7 bases from J, the junction contained 13 bases not matched to a gene. Germline CDR1 and CDR2: SGHNT and YYREEE (reference sequence). The CDR3 loop is CASSRGLAGSDSGTQYF. In DNA form, the CDR3 reads TGTGCCAGCAGCAGGGGACTAGCGGGAAGTGATTCTGGGACCCAGTACTTC.

This clonotype was seen once. The genes are TRBV3-1 and TRBJ2-1, with D possibly being TRBD2 (6 bases). The CDR3 contains 12 residues. Per germline, CDR1 LGHDT and CDR2 YNNKEL (reference sequence). The V gene lost 4 bases and the J gene lost 7 bases, with 8 bases spanning the gap. CDR3 DNA sequence: TGTGCCAGCAGCCGCGGGACTAATGAGCAGTTCTTC. Protein product: CASSRGTNEQFF.

The gene calls are TRBV14 and TRBJ1-4; D uncertain. The CDR3 spans 14 residues. V was cut by 6 bases and J by 8 bases, with 16 bases left in between. In germline, CDR1 is SGHDN, CDR2 FVKESK. CDR3 DNA sequence: TGTGCCAGCAGACCCACTGACGGAGGAGAAAAACTGTTTTTT. As protein: CASRPTDGGEKLFF.

The table lists this clonotype with a count of one. V gene TRBV20-1 combines with J gene TRBJ2-5; 13 bases match TRBD2. The CDR3 covers 15 residues. J was trimmed by 0 bases and V by 6 bases; bases with no gene match: 4. In germline, CDR1 is DFQATT, CDR2 SNEGSKA (reference sequence). The CDR3 region has the DNA TGCAGTGCGGGGACTAGCGGGACCTACCAAGAGACCCAGTACTTC. It encodes CSAGTSGTYQETQYF.

This sequence joins TRBV15 and TRBJ2-2; D remains unclear. CDR3 length: 14 amino acids. V gave up 0 bases and J gave up 5 bases, with 7 bases separating them. Germline loops: CDR1 LNHNV, CDR2 YYDKDF (reference sequence). The CDR3 spells CATSRDPRTGELFF. CDR3 nucleotides: TGTGCCACCAGCAGAGATCCAAGGACCGGGGAGCTGTTTTTT.

The rearrangement links TRBV3-1 to TRBJ2-1, with D hard to call. The CDR3 contains 14 residues. CDR1 LGHDT and CDR2 YNNKEL come from the germline V gene (reference sequence). V was shortened by 1 base and J by 8 bases, with 12 bases between the two germline ends. The CDR3 DNA is TGTGCCAGCAGCCAAGTTGTGGATTGGGATGAGCAGTTCTTC. Translating gives CASSQVVDWDEQFF.

The chain combines TRBV28 with TRBJ1-1; D is uncertain. CDR1 is MDHEN, CDR2 SYDVKM, per germline. The CDR3 extends over 15 amino acids. The V end lost 6 bases, the J end lost 1 base, and 15 bases lay between the germline ends. CDR3 residues: CASSSPVGGNTEAFF. The DNA for the CDR3 is TGTGCCAGCAGCTCGCCGGTGGGCGGGAACACTGAAGCTTTCTTT.

The chain is built from TRBV24-1 and TRBJ2-2; TRBD2 aligns across 11 bases. The germline V gene encodes CDR1 KGHDR and CDR2 SFDVKD. J lost 2 bases, V lost 4 bases, and 8 bases had no gene match. The CDR3 contains 18 residues. CDR3 loop: CATSDPGLAVTNTGELFF. The CDR3 nucleotides are TGTGCCACCAGTGACCCGGGACTAGCGGTCACCAACACCGGGGAGCTGTTTTTT.

The chain has TRBV2 and TRBJ2-1; weak D call: TRBD2 (6 bases). V was pared by 4 bases and J by 2 bases, with 12 bases between. The CDR3 length is 15 residues. Germline CDR1 SNHLY, CDR2 FYNNEI. The CDR3 bases are TGTGCCAGCAGTGTGTCGGGAGCGGCCTACAATGAGCAGTTCTTC. This encodes CASSVSGAAYNEQFF.

This chain uses TRBV14 with TRBJ2-1, with D perhaps given as TRBD1 or TRBD2 (5 bases each). Deletions cut 6 bases from V and 8 bases from J, with 14 bases between. CDR3 length equals 13 residues. Per germline, CDR1 SGHDN and CDR2 FVKESK. In DNA, the CDR3 is TGTGCCAGCAGTCGACCTGGGACCTATGAGCAGTTCTTC. The encoded protein is CASSRPGTYEQFF.

This chain joins TRBV2 and TRBJ2-3; D call uncertain. Germline CDR1 is SNHLY and CDR2 is FYNNEI. The V end lost 8 bases, the J end lost 2 bases, and 14 bases lay between the germline ends. There are 14 residues in the CDR3. The CDR3 reads CASRTPLITDTQYF. DNA of the CDR3: TGTGCCAGCCGCACTCCCCTTATCACAGATACGCAGTATTTT.

This chain's CDR3 is CASLTGLSEAFF. Here the CDR3 DNA reads TGTGCCAGCCTTACAGGTTTATCTGAAGCTTTCTTT. This chain links TRBV2 with TRBJ1-1; perhaps TRBD1 as D (5 bases). CDR1 and CDR2 from the germline V gene are SNHLY and FYNNEI. The CDR3 is 12 amino acids. Trimming cost V 8 bases and J 6 bases, with 13 bases left between them.

V gene TRBV9 combines with J gene TRBJ2-2; 9 bases line up with TRBD1. The CDR3 covers 15 residues. Germline CDR1 and CDR2: SGDLS and YYNGEE. Germline trimming cut 4 bases from V and 3 bases from J; bases unmatched to any gene: 4. Here the CDR3 DNA reads TGTGCCAGCAGCAACAGGGGGCTGGACACCGGGGAGCTGTTTTTT. This encodes CASSNRGLDTGELFF.